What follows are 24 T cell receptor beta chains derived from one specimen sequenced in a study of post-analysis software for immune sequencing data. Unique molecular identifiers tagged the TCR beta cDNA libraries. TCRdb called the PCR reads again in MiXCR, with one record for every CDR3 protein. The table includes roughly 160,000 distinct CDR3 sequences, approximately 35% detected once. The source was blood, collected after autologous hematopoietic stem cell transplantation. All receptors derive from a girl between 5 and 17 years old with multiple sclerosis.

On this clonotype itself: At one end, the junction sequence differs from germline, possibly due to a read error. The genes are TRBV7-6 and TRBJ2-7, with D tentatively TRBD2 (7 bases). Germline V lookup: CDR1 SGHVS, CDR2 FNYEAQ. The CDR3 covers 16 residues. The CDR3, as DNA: TGTGGCAGCAGCTTAGTGCGGGGCGGGGGCCCGTACGAGCAGTACTTC. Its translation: CGSSLVRGGGPYEQYF.

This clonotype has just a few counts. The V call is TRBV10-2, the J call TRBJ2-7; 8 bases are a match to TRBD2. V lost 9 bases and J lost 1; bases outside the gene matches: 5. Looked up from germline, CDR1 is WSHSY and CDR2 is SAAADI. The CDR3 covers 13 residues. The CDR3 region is CASASGHSYEQYF. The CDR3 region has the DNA TGCGCCAGTGCTAGCGGGCATTCCTACGAGCAGTACTTC.

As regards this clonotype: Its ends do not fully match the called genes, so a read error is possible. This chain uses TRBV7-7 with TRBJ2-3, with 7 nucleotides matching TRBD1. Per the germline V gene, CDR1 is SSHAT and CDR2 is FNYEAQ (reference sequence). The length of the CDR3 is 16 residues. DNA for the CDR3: TGTGCTAGCAGCTTAGGGGGCGGGCTAAACACAGATACGCAGTATTTT. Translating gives CASSLGGGLNTDTQYF.

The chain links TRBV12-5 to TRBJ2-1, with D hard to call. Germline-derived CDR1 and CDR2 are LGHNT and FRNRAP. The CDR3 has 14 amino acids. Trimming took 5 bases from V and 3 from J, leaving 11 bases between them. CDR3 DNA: TGTGCTAGTGGTCTCGAGACAATCTACAATGAGCAGTTCTTC. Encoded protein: CASGLETIYNEQFF. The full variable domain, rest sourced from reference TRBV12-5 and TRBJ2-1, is DARVTQTPRHKVTEMGQEVTMRCQPILGHNTVFWYRQTMMQGLELLAYFRNRAPLDDSGMPKDRFSAEMPDATLATLKIQPSEPRDSAVYFCASGLETIYNEQFFGPGTRLTVL.

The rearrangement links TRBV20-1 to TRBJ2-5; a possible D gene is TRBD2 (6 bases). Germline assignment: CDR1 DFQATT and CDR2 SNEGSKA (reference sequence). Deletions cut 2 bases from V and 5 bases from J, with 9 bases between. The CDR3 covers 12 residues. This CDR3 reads CSARIGGETQYF. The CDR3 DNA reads TGCAGTGCTAGAATTGGAGGGGAGACCCAGTACTTC.

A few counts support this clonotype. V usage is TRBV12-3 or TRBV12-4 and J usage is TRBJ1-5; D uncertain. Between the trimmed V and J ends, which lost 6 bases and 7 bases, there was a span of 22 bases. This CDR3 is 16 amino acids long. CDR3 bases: TGTGCCAGCAGCCTTGGAGACGTCCCCCAACGGCAGCCCCAGCATTTT. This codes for CASSLGDVPQRQPQHF.

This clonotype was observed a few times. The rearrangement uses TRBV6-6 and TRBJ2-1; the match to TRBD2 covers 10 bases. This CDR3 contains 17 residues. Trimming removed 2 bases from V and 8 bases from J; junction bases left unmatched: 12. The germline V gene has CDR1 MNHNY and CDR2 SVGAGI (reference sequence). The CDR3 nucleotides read TGTGCCAGCAGTTACCAGAAGAGGCTAGCGGGAGTAGATGAGCAGTTCTTC. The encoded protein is CASSYQKRLAGVDEQFF.

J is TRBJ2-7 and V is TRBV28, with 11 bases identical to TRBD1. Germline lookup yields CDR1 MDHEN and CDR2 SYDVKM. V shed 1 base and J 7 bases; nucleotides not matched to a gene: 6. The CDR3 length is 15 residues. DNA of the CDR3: TGTGCCAGCAGTTTATCCAGGACAGGGGGCTCTGAGCAGTACTTC. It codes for CASSLSRTGGSEQYF.

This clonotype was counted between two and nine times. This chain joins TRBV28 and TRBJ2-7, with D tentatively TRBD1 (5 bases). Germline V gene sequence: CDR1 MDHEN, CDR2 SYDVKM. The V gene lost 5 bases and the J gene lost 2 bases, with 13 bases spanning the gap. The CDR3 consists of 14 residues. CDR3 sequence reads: CASSVRQRPYEQYF. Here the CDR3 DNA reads TGTGCCAGCAGTGTGAGACAGCGACCCTACGAGCAGTACTTC.

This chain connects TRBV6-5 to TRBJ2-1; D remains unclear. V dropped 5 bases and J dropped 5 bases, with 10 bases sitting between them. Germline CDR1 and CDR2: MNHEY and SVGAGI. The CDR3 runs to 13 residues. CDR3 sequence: CASSMDGNNEQFF. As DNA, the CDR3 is TGTGCCAGCAGTATGGATGGGAACAATGAGCAGTTCTTC.

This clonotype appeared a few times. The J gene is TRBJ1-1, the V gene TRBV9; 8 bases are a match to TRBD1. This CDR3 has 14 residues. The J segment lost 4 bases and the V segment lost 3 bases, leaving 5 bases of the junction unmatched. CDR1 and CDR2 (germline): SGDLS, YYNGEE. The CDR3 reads CASSEQGGSTEAFF. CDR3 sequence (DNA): TGTGCCAGCAGCGAACAGGGGGGATCCACTGAAGCTTTCTTT.

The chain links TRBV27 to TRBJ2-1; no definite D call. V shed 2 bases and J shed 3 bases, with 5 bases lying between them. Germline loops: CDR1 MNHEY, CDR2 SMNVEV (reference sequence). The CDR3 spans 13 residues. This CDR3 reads CASSLAVYNEQFF. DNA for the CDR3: TGTGCCAGCAGTTTAGCGGTCTACAATGAGCAGTTCTTC.

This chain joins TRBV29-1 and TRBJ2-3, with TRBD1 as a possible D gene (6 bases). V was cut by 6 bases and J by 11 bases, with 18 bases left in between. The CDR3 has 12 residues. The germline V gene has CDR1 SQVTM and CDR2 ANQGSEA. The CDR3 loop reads CSVADRLDEQYF. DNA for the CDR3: TGCAGCGTCGCTGACAGGTTAGATGAGCAGTATTTT.

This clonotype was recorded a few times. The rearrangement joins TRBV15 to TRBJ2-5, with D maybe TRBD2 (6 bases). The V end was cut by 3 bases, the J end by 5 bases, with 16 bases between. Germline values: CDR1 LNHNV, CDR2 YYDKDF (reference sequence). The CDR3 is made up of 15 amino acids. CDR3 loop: CATSRDGSSGETQYF. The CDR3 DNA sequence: TGTGCCACCAGCAGGGACGGGTCGAGCGGGGAGACCCAGTACTTC. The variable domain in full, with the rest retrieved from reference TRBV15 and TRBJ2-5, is DAMVIQNPRYQVTQFGKPVTLSCSQTLNHNVMYWYQQKSSQAPKLLFHYYDKDFNNEADTPDNFQSRRPNTSFCFLDIRSPGLGDTAMYLCATSRDGSSGETQYFGPGTRLLVL.

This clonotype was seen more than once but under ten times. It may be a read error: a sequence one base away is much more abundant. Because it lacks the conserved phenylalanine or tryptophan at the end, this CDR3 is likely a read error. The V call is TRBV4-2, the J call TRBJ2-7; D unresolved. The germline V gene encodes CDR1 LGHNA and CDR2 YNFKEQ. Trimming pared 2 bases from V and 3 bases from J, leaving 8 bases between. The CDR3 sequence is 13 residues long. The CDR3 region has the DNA TGTGCCAGCAGCCAAAACAAACACTACGAGCAGTACTGC. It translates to CASSQNKHYEQYC.

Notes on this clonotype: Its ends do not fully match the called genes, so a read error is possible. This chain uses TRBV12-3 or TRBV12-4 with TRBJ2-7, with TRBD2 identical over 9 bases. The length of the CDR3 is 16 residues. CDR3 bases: TGTGCCGGCAGTTTGGCTCTAGCGGGGCCCTCCTACGAGCAGTACTTC. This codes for CAGSLALAGPSYEQYF.

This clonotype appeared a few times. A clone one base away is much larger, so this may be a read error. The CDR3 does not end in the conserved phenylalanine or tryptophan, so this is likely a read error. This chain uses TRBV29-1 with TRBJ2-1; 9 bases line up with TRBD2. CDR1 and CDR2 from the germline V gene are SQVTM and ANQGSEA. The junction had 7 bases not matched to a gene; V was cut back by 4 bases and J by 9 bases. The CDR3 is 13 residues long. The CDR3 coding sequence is TGCAGCGTTGGAGTAGCGGGAGTAGGTGAGCAGTTCTCC. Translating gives CSVGVAGVGEQFS.

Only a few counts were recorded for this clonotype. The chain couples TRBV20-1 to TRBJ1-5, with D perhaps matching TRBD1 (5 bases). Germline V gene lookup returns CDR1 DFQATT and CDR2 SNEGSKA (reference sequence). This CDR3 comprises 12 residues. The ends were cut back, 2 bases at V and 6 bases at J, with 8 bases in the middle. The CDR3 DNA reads TGCAGTGCTAGATCAGGGAGTCAGCCCCAGCATTTT. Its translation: CSARSGSQPQHF.

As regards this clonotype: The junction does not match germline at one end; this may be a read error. The CDR3 DNA is TGCGCCAGCAGCCCTACTCGTCTGGGACACCTAGCCAAAAACATTCAGTACTTC. Protein product: CASSPTRLGHLAKNIQYF. The chain uses TRBV7-2 and TRBJ2-4; the D gene is possibly TRBD1 (6 bases). The CDR3 is 18 residues long. Per the germline V gene, CDR1 is SGHTA and CDR2 is FQGNSA.

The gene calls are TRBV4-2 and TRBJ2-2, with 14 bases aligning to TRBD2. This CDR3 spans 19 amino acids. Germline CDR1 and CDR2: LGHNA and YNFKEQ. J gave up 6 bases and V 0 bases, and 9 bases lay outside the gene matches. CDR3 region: CASSQDATSGRAIAGELFF. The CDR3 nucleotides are TGTGCCAGCAGCCAAGATGCGACTAGCGGGAGGGCCATCGCCGGGGAGCTGTTTTTT.

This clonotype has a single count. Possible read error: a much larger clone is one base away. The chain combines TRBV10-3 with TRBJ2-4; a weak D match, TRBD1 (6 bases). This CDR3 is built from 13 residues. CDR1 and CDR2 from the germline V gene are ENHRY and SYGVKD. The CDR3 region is CAIRDGQSYEQCF. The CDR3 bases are TGTGCCATCAGAGACGGACAGTCCTACGAGCAGTGCTTC.

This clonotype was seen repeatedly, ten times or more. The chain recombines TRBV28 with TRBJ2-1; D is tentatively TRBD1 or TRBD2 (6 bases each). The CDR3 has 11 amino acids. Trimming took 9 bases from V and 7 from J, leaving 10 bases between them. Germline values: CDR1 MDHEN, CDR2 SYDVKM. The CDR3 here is CASGGPNEQFF. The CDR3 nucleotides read TGTGCCAGTGGGGGGCCGAATGAGCAGTTCTTC.

CDR3 nucleotides: TGTGCCAGCAGCCATCCCACCTCGACTAGCGCTCCTATTCAGTACTTC. Protein: CASSHPTSTSAPIQYF. This chain connects TRBV6-2 or TRBV6-3 to TRBJ2-5; 8 positions agree with TRBD2. The germline gives CDR1 MNHEY, CDR2 SVGEGT. J gave up 11 bases and V 6 bases, and 20 bases lay outside the gene matches. This CDR3 is 16 amino acids long.

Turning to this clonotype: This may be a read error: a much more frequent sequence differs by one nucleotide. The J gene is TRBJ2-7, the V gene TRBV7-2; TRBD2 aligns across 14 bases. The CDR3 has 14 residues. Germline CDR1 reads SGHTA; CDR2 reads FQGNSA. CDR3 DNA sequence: TGTGCCAGCAGCAGGCCGGGACTAGCGGGAGAGCAGCACTTC. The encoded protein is CASSRPGLAGEQHF.